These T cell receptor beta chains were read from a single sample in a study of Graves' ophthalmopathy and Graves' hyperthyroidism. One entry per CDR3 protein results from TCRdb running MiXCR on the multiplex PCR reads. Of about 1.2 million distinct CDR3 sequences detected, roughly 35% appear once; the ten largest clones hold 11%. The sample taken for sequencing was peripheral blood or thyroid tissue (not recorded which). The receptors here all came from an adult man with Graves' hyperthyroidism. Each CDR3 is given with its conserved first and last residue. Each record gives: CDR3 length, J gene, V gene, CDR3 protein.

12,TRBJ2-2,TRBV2,CASSKDPGELLF
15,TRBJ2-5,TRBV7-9,CASSSQGQGMETQYF
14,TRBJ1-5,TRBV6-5,CASRAALSNQPQHF
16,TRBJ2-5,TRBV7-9,CASSPGPGSTQETQYF
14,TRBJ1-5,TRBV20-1,CSATSHVSKQPQHF
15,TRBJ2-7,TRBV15,CATSPRPWQTYEQYF
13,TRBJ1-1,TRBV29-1,CSVEDPQGSEALF
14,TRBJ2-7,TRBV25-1,CASRSETSNYEQYF
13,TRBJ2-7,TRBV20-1,CSASDGTSHEQYF
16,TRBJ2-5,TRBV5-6,CASSRPEAGGQETQYF
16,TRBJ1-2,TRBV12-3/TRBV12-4,CASSLWDSLNNYGYTF
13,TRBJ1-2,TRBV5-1,CASSLEGINAYTF
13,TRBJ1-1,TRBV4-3,CASSMGGHAEAFF
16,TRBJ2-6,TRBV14,CASSQDRVSGANVLTF
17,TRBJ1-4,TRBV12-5,CASGLGPATATNEKLFF
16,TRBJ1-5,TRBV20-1,CSARSPREGSVRPQHF
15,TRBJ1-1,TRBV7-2,CASSTTGTYNTEAFF
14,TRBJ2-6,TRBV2,CASKYRGQGVTEAF
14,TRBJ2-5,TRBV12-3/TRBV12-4,CASSSGRDWETQYF
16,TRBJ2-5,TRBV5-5,CASSPMGAGGSETQYF
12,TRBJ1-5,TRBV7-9,CASSLAKQPQHF
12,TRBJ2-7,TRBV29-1,CSVGRDSYEQYF
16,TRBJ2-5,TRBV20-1,CSASSESSLNQETQYF
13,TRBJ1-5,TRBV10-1,CASSVAGDQPQHF
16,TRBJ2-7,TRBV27,CASSITGTSSSYEQYF
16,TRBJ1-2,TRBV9,CASSASGTGGGKSYTF
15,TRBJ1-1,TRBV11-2,CASSHRTGLNTEAFF
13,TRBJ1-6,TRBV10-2,CASSGGYNSPLHF
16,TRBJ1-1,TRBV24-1,CATGNTVRAVNTEAFF
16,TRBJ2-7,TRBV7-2,CASSLDGTGPLYEQYF
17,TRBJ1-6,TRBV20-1,CSARALIGRERGSPLHF
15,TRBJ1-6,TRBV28,CASNMGQGFDSPLHF
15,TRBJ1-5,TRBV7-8,CASSGPGESNQPQHF
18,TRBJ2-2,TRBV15,CATSPRGGTALGTGELFF
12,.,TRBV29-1,CSLGDTYNEQFF
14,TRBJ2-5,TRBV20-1,CSAGEMRAQETQYF
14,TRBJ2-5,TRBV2,CASTLRTGQETQYF
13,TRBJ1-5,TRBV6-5,CASSTGRDQPQHF
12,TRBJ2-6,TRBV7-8,CASSADHGGLTF
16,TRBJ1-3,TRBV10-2,CASSPTTGTSGNTIYF
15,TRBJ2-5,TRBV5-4,CASSLGAGKAKTQYF
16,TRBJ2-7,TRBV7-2,CASSRMWVQGGNEQYF
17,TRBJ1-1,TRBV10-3,CAISDFPENTTYTEAFF
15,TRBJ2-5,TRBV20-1,CSASIADQGLETQYF
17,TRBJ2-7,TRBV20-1,CSARRDRGLRGFGEQYF
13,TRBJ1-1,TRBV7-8,CASSLMRGTEAFF
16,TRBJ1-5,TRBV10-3,CATREPPGQGNQPQHF
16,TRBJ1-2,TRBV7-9,CASSLYGTGANYGYTF
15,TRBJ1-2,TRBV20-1,CSARDLWTGTYGYTF
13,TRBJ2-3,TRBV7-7,CASSPGLTDTQYF
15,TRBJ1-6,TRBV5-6,CASSAGRMYNSPLHF
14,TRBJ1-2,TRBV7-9,CASSSSEGENGYTF
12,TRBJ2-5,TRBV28,CASKAEQETQYF
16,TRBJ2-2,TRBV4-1,CASRFLEGEDTGELFF
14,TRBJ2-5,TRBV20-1,CSAREAGRQETQYF
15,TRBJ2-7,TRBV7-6,CASSLGGRGGGEQYF
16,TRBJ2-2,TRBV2,CASSALGQDGTGELFF